This T cell receptor beta chain was observed in a study of T cells in Graves' hyperthyroidism and ophthalmopathy. The cohort's ophthalmopathy patients, a group with duration under 3 months, had a Clinical Activity Score of at least 3 and a NOSPECS grade of at least 4. From 8.5 to 10 ml of fresh peripheral blood, PBMCs were isolated. Study outcomes and limitations: Most thyroid clonotypes that were expanded above 0.001 also turned up in blood. Model output signaled ophthalmopathy a median roughly 6.1 months ahead of onset.

On this clonotype itself: The target antigen is unknown.

Per germline, CDR1 MNHEY and CDR2 SMNVEV (reference sequence). This CDR3 region has 14 residues. Trimming took 3 bases from V and 8 from J; bases not matched to a gene: 7. From RNA transcripts, TCR beta CDR3 regions were amplified. With the HTBI primer set, the TCR CDR3 went through a first round of RT-PCR. TCRdb recomputed calls from the multiplex PCR reads with MiXCR, one row per CDR3 protein. The table shows fewer than 350,000 distinct CDR3 sequences, with 15% to 20% occurring only once. The V call is TRBV27, the J call TRBJ1-2; 9 nucleotides line up with TRBD1. Sequencing was performed on blood. The receptor comes from a middle-aged woman with Graves' ophthalmopathy. The DNA of the CDR3 is TGTGCCAGCAGTTTTTCCGCGGACAGGGGAGGCTACACCTTC. Its protein is CASSFSADRGGYTF.